Following are 22 T cell receptor beta chains from one sample sequenced in a study of T-cell reconstitution after alpha-beta-depleted transplantation in children. Unique molecular identifiers featured in how the TCRbeta library was prepared. TCRdb reprocessed the PCR reads via MiXCR and lists one record per CDR3 protein. The sample contains 450,000 to 500,000 distinct CDR3 sequences, around 12% of which appear only once. The sequenced sample was PBMCs from the stem cell graft donor, obtained from the stem cell graft. These receptors originate from a human donor who donated a stem cell graft to a child with combined immunodeficiency.

Only a few counts were recorded for this clonotype. The chain links TRBV4-3 to TRBJ2-5; no reliable D call. V lost 0 bases and J 7 bases, leaving 9 bases between the germline ends. The germline V gene encodes CDR1 LGHNA and CDR2 YSLEER. There are 13 residues in the CDR3. The CDR3 sequence: CASSQDGRGTQYF. CDR3 bases: TGCGCCAGCAGCCAAGATGGACGTGGGACCCAGTACTTC.

The chain carries TRBV6-1 and TRBJ2-1; D uncertain. Trimming took off 4 bases at V and 9 bases at J, with 10 bases between the two ends. The germline V gene encodes CDR1 MNHNS and CDR2 SASEGT. This CDR3 has 12 residues. The CDR3 region is CASSARLVEQFF. CDR3 nucleotides: TGTGCCAGCAGTGCACGGTTGGTTGAGCAGTTCTTC.

This clonotype was detected only a few times. The rearrangement uses TRBV15 and TRBJ2-7, with D uncertain. The CDR3 is 18 residues long. Germline assignment: CDR1 LNHNV and CDR2 YYDKDF (reference sequence). V gave up 1 base and J gave up 2 bases, with 21 bases separating them. In DNA, the CDR3 is TGTGCCACCAGCAGAGCTTACTCGTTCGGTGGAACCACCTACGAGCAGTACTTC. Amino acid sequence: CATSRAYSFGGTTYEQYF.

Only a few counts were recorded for this clonotype. V gene TRBV30 combines with J gene TRBJ2-2, with D perhaps matching TRBD1 (6 bases). Germline values: CDR1 GTSNPN, CDR2 SVGIG (reference sequence). The CDR3 contains 16 residues. V gave up 2 bases and J gave up 3 bases, with 16 bases separating them. The CDR3 region is CAWSIPTGLHTGELFF. As DNA, the CDR3 is TGTGCCTGGAGTATACCAACAGGGCTACACACCGGGGAGCTGTTTTTT. Complete variable domain (other parts from reference TRBV30 and TRBJ2-2): SQTIHQWPATLVQPVGSPLSLECTVEGTSNPNLYWYRQAAGRGLQLLFYSVGIGQISSEVPQNLSASRPQDRQFILSSKKLLLSDSGFYLCAWSIPTGLHTGELFFGEGSRLTVL.

The table lists this clonotype with many counts. The chain employs TRBV12-3 or TRBV12-4 and TRBJ2-1; perhaps TRBD1 as D (7 bases). This CDR3 has 13 residues. The germline V and J ends were trimmed by 8 bases and 3 bases, with 11 bases remaining between them. The CDR3 loop is CASGGGLYNEQFF. The CDR3 DNA is TGTGCCAGCGGAGGGGGCCTCTACAATGAGCAGTTCTTC.

The genes are TRBV6-2 or TRBV6-3 and TRBJ2-7, with 9 nucleotides matching TRBD1. Germline assignment: CDR1 MNHEY and CDR2 SVGEGT. J was trimmed by 3 bases and V by 6 bases; bases with no gene match: 3. The CDR3 covers 13 residues. In DNA, the CDR3 is TGTGCCAGCAGACTGACAGGGGGCTACGAGCAGTACTTC. This encodes CASRLTGGYEQYF.

The chain couples TRBV4-2 to TRBJ2-3; TRBD2 agrees at 10 bases. Trimming removed 2 bases from V and 1 base from J; junction bases left unmatched: 6. CDR1 and CDR2 from the germline V gene are LGHNA and YNFKEQ. CDR3 length equals 17 residues. Written as DNA, the CDR3 is TGTGCCAGCAGCCAACCCCACAGCGGGGGGGGCACAGATACGCAGTATTTT. Translated, it gives CASSQPHSGGGTDTQYF.

This clonotype was detected many times. The chain recombines TRBV7-7 with TRBJ1-2; D not certain. This CDR3 is 16 amino acids long. From germline, CDR1 is SSHAT and CDR2 FNYEAQ (reference sequence). The CDR3 protein is CAIRPGERWGDYGYTF. CDR3 bases: TGTGCTATCCGGCCTGGAGAGAGGTGGGGTGACTATGGCTACACCTTC.

This chain joins TRBV11-1 and TRBJ2-7, with 12 nucleotides matching TRBD2. From germline, CDR1 is SGHAT and CDR2 FQDESV (reference sequence). This CDR3 comprises 20 residues. With 5 bases clipped from V and 0 bases from J, the junction kept 17 bases outside the gene matches. In DNA, the CDR3 is TGTGCCAGCAGCCCCCAGCGGACTAGCGGGATACGTTTTCCCTCCTACGAGCAGTACTTC. It yields the protein CASSPQRTSGIRFPSYEQYF.

This clonotype was seen at least ten times. V is TRBV6-5 and J is TRBJ2-1; no reliable D call. Germline V CDR1 and CDR2: MNHEY, SVGAGI. Trimming pared 2 bases from V and 8 bases from J, leaving 13 bases between. This CDR3 spans 14 amino acids. The CDR3 nucleotides read TGTGCCAGCAGTTACAACGGAGAAGGGCATGAGCAGTTCTTC. This sequence encodes CASSYNGEGHEQFF.

Many counts were recorded for this clonotype. The rearrangement joins TRBV7-2 to TRBJ1-4; tentatively, D is TRBD1 (5 bases). This CDR3 is 14 amino acids long. The germline CDR1 and CDR2 sequences are SGHTA and FQGNSA. V was trimmed by 5 bases and J by 4 bases, leaving 11 bases between them. Written as DNA, the CDR3 is TGTGCCAGCAGCCCCGACAGAAATAATGAAAAACTGTTTTTT. Its protein is CASSPDRNNEKLFF.

This rearrangement joins TRBV7-9 to TRBJ2-1; 10 nucleotides match TRBD1. With 1 base clipped from V and 6 bases from J, the junction kept 3 bases outside the gene matches. This CDR3 comprises 15 residues. Germline lookup yields CDR1 SEHNR and CDR2 FQNEAQ (reference sequence). The CDR3, as DNA: TGTGCCAGCAGCTTAGGCCGGACAGGGGGCAATGAGCAGTTCTTC. Translated, it gives CASSLGRTGGNEQFF.

This clonotype was observed many times. The chain joins TRBV6-5 to TRBJ1-1, with D perhaps TRBD1 (6 bases). From germline, CDR1 is MNHEY and CDR2 SVGAGI. V was pared by 8 bases and J by 0 bases, with 13 bases between. The CDR3 length is 14 residues. The CDR3 nucleotides read TGTGCCAGCGGATCAGGGGCGGTGAACACTGAAGCTTTCTTT. This translates into CASGSGAVNTEAFF.

J is TRBJ2-1 and V is TRBV7-6, with D possibly matching TRBD2 (6 bases). The ends were cut back, 1 base at V and 10 bases at J, with 14 bases in the middle. CDR3 length: 14 amino acids. CDR1 is SGHVS and CDR2 is FNYEAQ in the germline V gene. CDR3 protein: CASSLGLEGSEQFF. The CDR3 bases are TGTGCCAGCAGCTTAGGATTGGAGGGATCAGAGCAGTTCTTC.

The chain has TRBV27 and TRBJ2-1, with TRBD2 identical over 7 bases. J was trimmed by 0 bases and V by 1 base; bases with no gene match: 6. This CDR3 has 17 residues. CDR1 and CDR2 (germline): MNHEY, SMNVEV (reference sequence). CDR3 coding DNA: TGTGCCAGCAGTTTATTAGGAGCGGGAAGCTCCTACAATGAGCAGTTCTTC. Translation gives CASSLLGAGSSYNEQFF.

This clonotype was seen only a few times. The chain carries TRBV6-1 and TRBJ2-7; D remains unclear. Germline lookup yields CDR1 MNHNS and CDR2 SASEGT. The CDR3 extends over 14 amino acids. V lost 6 bases to trimming and J lost 2 bases, with 14 bases between them. In DNA form, the CDR3 reads TGTGCCAGCAGCCCCGTGGTGGTCGCCTACGAGCAGTACTTC. It translates to CASSPVVVAYEQYF.

The rearrangement uses TRBV7-9 and TRBJ1-4; weak D call: TRBD1 (5 bases). In germline, CDR1 is SEHNR, CDR2 FQNEAQ (reference sequence). The CDR3 runs to 15 residues. The V gene lost 5 bases and the J gene lost 2 bases, with 12 bases spanning the gap. Written as DNA, the CDR3 is TGTGCCAGCAGCCCCGGGACGGACACTAATGAAAAACTGTTTTTT. Encoded protein: CASSPGTDTNEKLFF.

The V gene is TRBV30, the J gene TRBJ2-7; possibly TRBD1 for D (5 bases). The CDR3 runs to 12 residues. The germline gives CDR1 GTSNPN, CDR2 SVGIG (reference sequence). Trimming shortened V by 3 bases and J by 3 bases, and 9 bases separated the two germline ends. CDR3 bases: TGTGCCTGGAGCCCCGACAGCTACGAGCAGTACTTC. This translates into CAWSPDSYEQYF. Supplemented by reference TRBV30 and TRBJ2-7, the full variable domain reads SQTIHQWPATLVQPVGSPLSLECTVEGTSNPNLYWYRQAAGRGLQLLFYSVGIGQISSEVPQNLSASRPQDRQFILSSKKLLLSDSGFYLCAWSPDSYEQYFGPGTRLTVT.

The chain is built from TRBV7-9 and TRBJ1-5; D is unresolved. Germline CDR1 SEHNR, CDR2 FQNEAQ (reference sequence). The CDR3 is 13 amino acids. The ends were cut back, 5 bases at V and 9 bases at J, with 14 bases in the middle. CDR3 residues: CASSRESRGPQHF. CDR3 nucleotides: TGTGCCAGCAGCCGAGAAAGCCGAGGGCCCCAGCATTTT.

The table lists this clonotype with many counts. The rearrangement uses TRBV29-1 and TRBJ2-1; unclear D gene. CDR1 is SQVTM and CDR2 is ANQGSEA in the germline V gene. V was shortened by 7 bases and J by 6 bases, with 16 bases between the two germline ends. The CDR3 has 13 residues. The CDR3 sequence: CSAKQVLGNEQFF. CDR3 DNA: TGCAGCGCCAAGCAGGTTCTCGGCAATGAGCAGTTCTTC.

V and J are TRBV5-1 and TRBJ1-2, with unresolved D. V was pared by 0 bases and J by 10 bases, with 16 bases between. The germline V gene has CDR1 SGHRS and CDR2 YFSETQ. The CDR3 has 14 residues. This CDR3 is CASSLVTNTAAYTF. As DNA, the CDR3 is TGCGCCAGCAGCTTGGTCACCAACACCGCAGCCTACACCTTC.

This clonotype was seen at least ten times. The chain combines TRBV9 with TRBJ2-1, with D hard to call. In germline, CDR1 is SGDLS, CDR2 YYNGEE. Trimming took off 3 bases at V and 7 bases at J, with 8 bases between the two ends. The CDR3 is 12 amino acids. The chain's CDR3 is CASSAQSNEQFF. CDR3 nucleotide sequence: TGTGCCAGCAGCGCCCAATCGAATGAGCAGTTCTTC.